The 30 T cell receptor beta chains below were found in one sample sequenced in a study of T cells in Graves' hyperthyroidism and ophthalmopathy. RNA transcripts gave rise to amplified TCR beta CDR3 regions. With the HTBI primer set, the TCR CDR3 went through a first round of RT-PCR. TCRdb re-called the multiplex PCR reads with MiXCR, one entry per CDR3 protein. Of approximately 720,000 distinct CDR3 sequences listed, roughly a sixth are singletons. Sequences were obtained from blood. These receptors all come from a woman in her 50s with Graves' hyperthyroidism that later progressed to Graves' ophthalmopathy.

V is TRBV9 and J is TRBJ2-5; D gene ambiguous. CDR1 is SGDLS, CDR2 YYNGEE, per germline. Trimming removed 0 bases from V and 5 bases from J, with 11 bases in between. The CDR3 totals 14 residues. The CDR3 DNA follows: TGTGCCAGCAGCGTAGCGGTATGGACGGAGACCCAGTACTTC. As protein: CASSVAVWTETQYF.

Many counts were recorded for this clonotype. This sequence joins TRBV12-3 or TRBV12-4 and TRBJ2-7; 8 bases agree with TRBD2. CDR3 length equals 14 residues. V lost 3 bases and J lost 2; bases outside the gene matches: 3. In DNA, the CDR3 is TGTGCCAGCAGTTTGGCTAGCGGGCCCTACGAGCAGTACTTC. Translation gives CASSLASGPYEQYF.

This clonotype turned up a few times. This chain joins TRBV10-3 and TRBJ2-1, with D unresolved. The V end was cut by 0 bases, the J end by 7 bases, with 10 bases between. Germline V gene data show CDR1 as ENHRY and CDR2 as SYGVKD. This CDR3 spans 14 amino acids. The chain's CDR3 is CAISESIVGNEQFF. The CDR3 bases are TGTGCCATCAGTGAGTCGATCGTAGGGAATGAGCAGTTCTTC.

This clonotype has more than one count but fewer than ten. Germline is not matched at one junction end, which may reflect a read error. The chain carries TRBV24-1 and TRBJ2-3; 12 nucleotides align to TRBD2. This CDR3 region has 15 residues. CDR1 and CDR2 from the germline V gene are KGHDR and SFDVKD. The chain's CDR3 is CPRGLAGLSTDTQYF. DNA for the CDR3: TGCCCTCGGGGACTAGCGGGTCTTAGCACAGATACGCAGTATTTT.

The CDR3 region is CASTPSRTLNTGELFF. The CDR3, as DNA: TGTGCCAGCACACCAAGCAGGACCCTGAACACCGGGGAGCTGTTTTTT. The V call is TRBV27, the J call TRBJ2-2; no clear D. CDR1 is MNHEY, CDR2 SMNVEV, per germline (reference sequence). The ends were cut back, 7 bases at V and 1 base at J, with 16 bases in the middle. The CDR3 runs 16 residues.

The chain combines TRBV7-9 with TRBJ1-5, with TRBD1 matching over 7 bases. Germline V CDR1 and CDR2: SEHNR, FQNEAQ (reference sequence). The CDR3 spans 16 residues. Trimming at V came to 4 bases and at J to 2 bases, leaving 8 bases not matched to a gene. In nucleotides, the CDR3 is TGTGCCAGCAGCTCGCTGGGACAGAGCGGCAATCAGCCCCAGCATTTT. Its protein product is CASSSLGQSGNQPQHF.

This chain uses TRBV12-3 or TRBV12-4 with TRBJ1-6; a possible D gene is TRBD1 (5 bases). The V and J ends lost 5 bases and 7 bases respectively, with 12 bases between them. This CDR3 has 14 residues. The DNA for the CDR3 is TGTGCCAGCAGTCCAGGGTTCAGGAATTCACCCCTCCACTTT. Protein product: CASSPGFRNSPLHF.

This clonotype was observed a few times. The rearrangement uses TRBV20-1 and TRBJ1-3, with D uncertain. Per the germline V gene, CDR1 is DFQATT and CDR2 is SNEGSKA (reference sequence). Deletions cut 0 bases from V and 0 bases from J, with 6 bases between. This CDR3 has 14 amino acids. For the CDR3, the DNA is TGCAGTGCTAGAGACGGTAACTCTGGAAACACCATATATTTT. It specifies CSARDGNSGNTIYF.

This clonotype was found many times. The gene calls are TRBV12-3 or TRBV12-4 and TRBJ2-3; D unclear. The V gene lost 6 bases and the J gene lost 2 bases, with 12 bases spanning the gap. The CDR3 length is 14 residues. CDR3 amino acids: CASRKEHTTDTQYF. In DNA form, the CDR3 reads TGTGCCAGCAGAAAGGAGCATACCACAGATACGCAGTATTTT.

CDR3 region: CASSITTKNTGELFF. CDR3 DNA sequence: TGTGCCAGCAGTATAACCACGAAGAACACCGGGGAGCTGTTTTTT. The V gene is TRBV7-9, the J gene TRBJ2-2, with no clear D. The CDR3 runs to 15 residues. V was shortened by 6 bases and J by 1 base, with 12 bases between the two germline ends. Per germline, CDR1 SEHNR and CDR2 FQNEAQ (reference sequence).

This chain links TRBV30 with TRBJ2-3; TRBD2 is a possible D gene (5 bases). The V gene lost 1 base and the J gene lost 9 bases, with 11 bases spanning the gap. Germline CDR1 reads GTSNPN; CDR2 reads SVGIG (reference sequence). This CDR3 region has 12 residues. The CDR3: CAWSDRGGTQYF. In DNA, the CDR3 is TGTGCCTGGAGTGACCGTGGAGGCACGCAGTATTTT.

This clonotype was seen at least ten times. This chain joins TRBV3-1 and TRBJ1-1, with D hard to call. Germline V gene data show CDR1 as LGHDT and CDR2 as YNNKEL (reference sequence). Trimming removed 2 bases at V and 2 bases at J, with 12 bases between. The CDR3 runs 15 residues. CDR3 DNA sequence: TGTGCCAGCAGCCAAAGGGCCTCTCCAAACACTGAAGCTTTCTTT. Its translation: CASSQRASPNTEAFF.

This clonotype was seen ten or more times. The chain carries TRBV30 and TRBJ1-2; D call uncertain. This CDR3 is 14 amino acids long. Trimming removed 0 bases from V and 2 bases from J, with 10 bases in between. CDR1 GTSNPN and CDR2 SVGIG come from the germline V gene (reference sequence). Written as DNA, the CDR3 is TGTGCCTGGAGTGTATTGGGCAGGAACTATGGCTACACCTTC. It is translated as CAWSVLGRNYGYTF.

The gene calls are TRBV5-1 and TRBJ2-7; the D gene could be TRBD1 or TRBD2 (6 bases each). CDR1 is SGHRS and CDR2 is YFSETQ in the germline V gene. The CDR3 is 13 amino acids. Trimming took 3 bases from V and 1 from J, leaving 8 bases between them. CDR3 protein: CASSWGASYEQYF. The CDR3 DNA follows: TGCGCCAGCAGCTGGGGGGCTTCCTACGAGCAGTACTTC.

The chain uses TRBV7-9 and TRBJ1-2, with 9 nucleotides matching TRBD1. The length of the CDR3 is 15 residues. J gave up 8 bases and V 5 bases, and 12 bases lay outside the gene matches. Germline V gene data show CDR1 as SEHNR and CDR2 as FQNEAQ (reference sequence). Here the CDR3 DNA reads TGTGCCAGCAGCAAAGGGAGGGACAGGGCCACCGGCTACACCTTC. This codes for CASSKGRDRATGYTF.

This clonotype has ten or more counts. The CDR3 nucleotides are TGCGCCAGCAGCTCTCGGTTCCCAACCAGCACAGATACGCAGTATTTT. The encoded protein is CASSSRFPTSTDTQYF. This rearrangement joins TRBV5-1 to TRBJ2-3; D not resolved. This CDR3 contains 16 residues. In germline, CDR1 is SGHRS, CDR2 YFSETQ. Trimming took 3 bases from V and 0 from J, leaving 14 bases between them.

This chain uses TRBV10-3 with TRBJ2-3; D not certain. This CDR3 spans 16 amino acids. The ends were cut back, 0 bases at V and 1 base at J, with 11 bases in the middle. Germline CDR1 is ENHRY and CDR2 is SYGVKD. CDR3: CAISESFGRGTDTQYF. Here the CDR3 DNA reads TGTGCCATCAGTGAGTCCTTCGGCCGGGGCACAGATACGCAGTATTTT.

This clonotype has more than one count but fewer than ten. The chain employs TRBV7-3 and TRBJ2-2; 9 nucleotides agree with TRBD1. The CDR3 length is 16 residues. CDR1 SGHTA and CDR2 FQGTGA come from the germline V gene. V shed 4 bases, J shed 7 bases, and the junction held 10 bases outside the gene matches. The CDR3 spells CASSWTGTGNFGELFF. CDR3 DNA: TGTGCCAGCAGCTGGACCGGGACAGGGAACTTCGGGGAGCTGTTTTTT.

The chain links TRBV27 to TRBJ2-3; 13 nucleotides align to TRBD2. Per the germline V gene, CDR1 is MNHEY and CDR2 is SMNVEV (reference sequence). After removal of 4 bases from V and 10 bases from J, the junction contained 23 bases not matched to a gene. This CDR3 spans 20 amino acids. CDR3 loop: CASSSHPARTSGGQHIPQYF. Written as DNA, the CDR3 is TGTGCCAGCAGTTCCCACCCAGCAAGGACTAGCGGGGGCCAACACATTCCGCAGTATTTT.

The chain employs TRBV7-9 and TRBJ1-6, with D possibly being TRBD1 (5 bases). The CDR3 has 15 amino acids. The V gene lost 0 bases and the J gene lost 8 bases, with 11 bases spanning the gap. Germline lookup yields CDR1 SEHNR and CDR2 FQNEAQ (reference sequence). Written as DNA, the CDR3 is TGTGCCAGCAGCTTAGCCGCCAGGGTGCATTCACCCCTCCACTTT. It yields the protein CASSLAARVHSPLHF.

The chain uses TRBV19 and TRBJ1-1, with 7 bases aligning to TRBD1. V lost 4 bases and J lost 1; bases outside the gene matches: 9. Germline CDR1 LNHDA, CDR2 SQIVND (reference sequence). The CDR3 has 16 residues. The chain's CDR3 is CASSKPTGVRNTEAFF. The CDR3 DNA is TGTGCCAGTAGTAAACCTACAGGGGTTCGGAACACTGAAGCTTTCTTT.

This clonotype was recorded many times. The chain has TRBV20-1 and TRBJ1-3; D is possibly TRBD1 (6 bases). In germline, CDR1 is DFQATT, CDR2 SNEGSKA (reference sequence). Trimming cost V 1 base and J 7 bases, with 11 bases left between them. This CDR3 is built from 13 residues. The CDR3 here is CSARVPGANTIYF. The CDR3 DNA follows: TGCAGTGCTAGAGTTCCAGGGGCTAACACCATATATTTT.

This chain links TRBV5-1 with TRBJ2-1, with D perhaps TRBD1 or TRBD2 (5 bases each). The germline CDR1 and CDR2 sequences are SGHRS and YFSETQ. Trimming took off 8 bases at V and 3 bases at J, with 15 bases between the two ends. The CDR3 sequence is 14 residues long. In DNA form, the CDR3 reads TGCGCCAGTAGACCCCCTGGGGGCTACAATGAGCAGTTCTTC. It is translated as CASRPPGGYNEQFF.

This clonotype was counted a single time. The chain links TRBV11-3 to TRBJ2-5, with D possibly TRBD2 on 6 matching bases. V lost 5 bases and J lost 9, with 16 bases in between. The CDR3 runs to 13 residues. Germline values: CDR1 SGHNT, CDR2 YENEEA. DNA of the CDR3: TGTGCCAGCAGCCGGTCGGGGGTAGGTGCCCAGTACTTC. Its protein product is CASSRSGVGAQYF.

This clonotype was observed a few times. J is TRBJ1-4 and V is TRBV3-1, with 9 bases that match TRBD1. CDR3 length: 16 residues. CDR1 and CDR2 (germline): LGHDT, YNNKEL (reference sequence). J gave up 3 bases and V 4 bases, and 6 bases lay outside the gene matches. This CDR3 is CASSRPRQGANEKLFF. As DNA, the CDR3 is TGTGCCAGCAGCCGTCCAAGACAGGGGGCTAATGAAAAACTGTTTTTT. Together with reference TRBV3-1 and TRBJ1-4, the CDR3 gives the full variable domain: DTAVSQTPKYLVTQMGNDKSIKCEQNLGHDTMYWYKQDSKKFLKIMFSYNNKELIINETVPNRFSPKSPDKAHLNLHINSLELGDSAVYFCASSRPRQGANEKLFFGSGTQLSVL.

This clonotype was seen at least ten times. The CDR3 nucleotides read TGTGCCAGCCAGATCGGGACAGGGGGAGAGACCCAGTACTTC. It is translated as CASQIGTGGETQYF. The chain links TRBV6-2 or TRBV6-3 to TRBJ2-5; 11 bases agree with TRBD1. Per the germline V gene, CDR1 is MNHEY and CDR2 is SVGEGT. The ends lost 8 bases at V and 4 bases at J; junction bases unmatched: 6. The CDR3 length is 14 residues.

In this sample, this clonotype turned up many times. This chain connects TRBV11-2 to TRBJ2-1; D perhaps matches TRBD2 (6 bases). The CDR3 is 14 residues long. Germline CDR1 and CDR2: SGHAT and FQNNGV. V shed 6 bases and J shed 6 bases, with 15 bases lying between them. DNA for the CDR3: TGTGCCAGCAGACGACTAGGAAAAAGCAATGAGCAGTTCTTC. This codes for CASRRLGKSNEQFF.

The V and J genes are TRBV4-1 and TRBJ1-3, with a possible D match to TRBD1 (6 bases). CDR1 and CDR2 from the germline V gene are MGHRA and YSYEKL. This CDR3 has 18 amino acids. Trimming took off 6 bases at V and 0 bases at J, with 21 bases between the two ends. The CDR3 sequence is CASRSTGEEFSSGNTIYF. DNA for the CDR3: TGCGCCAGCAGATCGACAGGCGAAGAGTTTTCCTCTGGAAACACCATATATTTT.

At least ten counts were recorded for this clonotype. The chain has TRBV6-1 and TRBJ1-5; D gene unclear. The CDR3 covers 15 residues. Deletions cut 1 base from V and 0 bases from J, with 7 bases between. Germline CDR1 is MNHNS and CDR2 is SASEGT. The CDR3 region has the DNA TGTGCCAGCAGTGAAGGGACGTCTAGCAATCAGCCCCAGCATTTT. This encodes CASSEGTSSNQPQHF.

This clonotype appeared a few times. This chain links TRBV7-2 with TRBJ1-3; D possibly corresponds to TRBD1 (6 bases). The ends were cut back, 0 bases at V and 6 bases at J, with 18 bases in the middle. Germline CDR1 SGHTA, CDR2 FQGNSA. The CDR3 has 17 residues. The CDR3 spells CASSLAGWGASENTIYF. In DNA form, the CDR3 reads TGTGCCAGCAGCTTAGCGGGGTGGGGGGCTAGTGAAAACACCATATATTTT.